This T cell receptor (beta chain) derives from a study of identical twins. This clonotype was seen only a few times. One entry per CDR3 protein, called by TCRdb with MiXCR from the 5' RACE reads. Of a few hundred thousand distinct CDR3 sequences listed, around a tenth were seen once; the top ten hold 2.5% to 3.5%. From germline, CDR1 is SGHAT and CDR2 FQDESV (reference sequence). The V end lost 5 bases, the J end lost 2 bases, and 25 bases lay between the germline ends. The CDR3 has 18 amino acids. These data are also associated with another study on yellow fever vaccine responses in identical twins.

This TCR came from a woman under 30 in good health. Sequencing input: PBMCs. The chain uses TRBV11-1 and TRBJ2-7, with D maybe TRBD1 (8 bases). The CDR3 reads CASSHLRTGTKLAYEQYF. In DNA form, the CDR3 reads TGTGCCAGCAGCCACCTTCGGACAGGGACTAAGCTGGCCTACGAGCAGTACTTC.